This T cell receptor beta chain was captured by sequencing in a study of shared clonotypes between healthy human individuals. Whole-study context: Three plates each covered CD4 naive and memory; CD8 naive two, CD8 memory one.

Method: immunoSEQ multiplex PCR; TCRdb's copy keeps in-frame clones and lacks some. Seen here are 740,000 or so clones, around four fifths observed once, and the top ten hold around 1.8%. The CDR3 has 16 amino acids. V lost 5 bases to trimming and J lost 3 bases; unmatched junction nucleotides: 7. CDR1 and CDR2 (germline): SGHTA, FQGNSA. Sequenced input: memory CD4+ T cells sorted from blood. Subset of the sample: CD45RA-negative fraction. The rearrangement links TRBV7-2 to TRBJ2-1; 10 bases match TRBD1. The clonotype comes from a woman aged 30 to 39 in good health. The CDR3 DNA is TGTGCCAGCAGCATTTCCGGGACAGGGGTCTACAATGAGCAGTTCTTC. Amino acid sequence: CASSISGTGVYNEQFF.